The subject of this entry is one TCR beta chain. Its antigen remains unidentified. Per-nucleotide qualities are absent, and no much larger clonotype sits a single base away. Graves' hyperthyroidism was defined as stable when no progression to ophthalmopathy occurred over 18 months of follow-up. Hyperthyroidism patients were aged 18 to 65 years and newly diagnosed, with disease duration of less than 2 months. Patients with uncontrolled infections, other autoimmune diseases, pregnancy or lactation were excluded. Clinical symptoms, serum thyroxine and TRAb, thyroid ultrasound, and orbital computed tomography formed the basis for the diagnoses. Total RNA was extracted using Trizol reagent, and RNA quality was assessed on an Agilent 2100 Bioanalyzer. There are 14 amino acids in the CDR3, from cysteine to phenylalanine inclusive. CDR3 DNA only is kept here, 42 bases in frame from base 1. At the junction V is shortened by 2 bases and J by 5 bases, with 12 bases in between. Via the germline V gene, CDR1 is MGHDK and CDR2 SYGVNS.

TCR beta CDR3 regions were amplified from RNA transcripts. The first round of RT-PCR for the TCR CDR3 was performed with the HTBI primer set and the Qiagen OneStep RT-PCR kit. Libraries were constructed in a second round of multiplex PCR, after which size selection and purification were performed. The libraries were sequenced on an Illumina HiSeq2000 using paired-end 100 bp reads. Per the authors' processing: Raw data were processed with SOAPnuke, discarding reads with adapters, uncalled bases, mean Phred below 15, or no exact constant-primer or identifier match. COPE v1.2.5 was used to merge the high-quality paired reads, and each unique nucleotide sequence was defined as a clonotype. MiTCR v1.1 was used to align the clonotypes against IMGT TRBV, TRBD and TRBJ reference segments. The analysis was restricted to V-J combinations with a frequency above 0.0001, which together covered about 99% of the repertoires. A TCS score was defined as the ratio between F50 (clonal expansion) and ExV (chaos), using BLOSUM62-based TCRdist between CDR3 peptides within each V-J. Welch's t-statistics and random forest reduced 500 to 550 V-J features to 13, which were used in a naive Bayes classifier (R e1071). TCRdb's own reprocessing of the public reads used fastp at Q25 and MiXCR and kept productive beta chains. Rows are unified per CDR3 protein, each entry keeping the most common DNA and genes. These V and J calls derive from TCRdb rather than the authors' analysis. The sample has some 510,000 distinct CDR3 sequences on record, roughly 50% of them singletons. The biggest ten clones account for approximately 8.2% of the sample.

The source of the sample is a study of T cells in Graves' hyperthyroidism and ophthalmopathy (dated 2019 in TCRdb). At the level of the whole study: A discovery cohort of roughly 100 patients, roughly 45 with Graves' ophthalmopathy and 55 to 60 with stable Graves' hyperthyroidism, was used to find distinguishing TCR V-J signatures. After sampling, hyperthyroidism patients received methimazole starting at 30 mg daily, and ophthalmopathy patients received high-dose intravenous methylprednisolone. For training and testing, the 80 to 100 patients in the discovery cohort were randomly divided in a 7:3 ratio. Thyroid tissue and blood T-cell repertoires from six Graves' hyperthyroidism patients were also compared in the study. According to the paper, TCR Vbeta CDR3 sequencing was carried out on approximately 140 peripheral blood samples, which came from 40 to 45 ophthalmopathy, fewer than 80 hyperthyroidism and about 17 progressor patients. Whether ophthalmopathy could be predicted prospectively was tested in an independent validation cohort made up of roughly 20 hyperthyroidism patients plus 17 patients who later progressed to ophthalmopathy.

On the study overall, not on this receptor specifically: Sample size was not statistically predetermined, and investigators were not blinded to group allocation. In validation, the model predicted progression to ophthalmopathy a median of roughly 6.5 months before onset, with 65% to 71% sensitivity and roughly 73% specificity. Most expanded thyroid clonotypes (frequency above 0.001) were also found in blood, which suggests that blood repertoires may mirror thyroid immune responses. A 13 V-J signature model separated ophthalmopathy from stable hyperthyroidism, with 87.88% sensitivity and approximately 81% specificity in cross-validation and 80%/75% in testing.

The sequence came from a woman under 30 with Graves' hyperthyroidism. Donor details come from another sample of the same person, matched by shared clones. The V and J segments used are TRBV25-1 and TRBJ2-5; TRBD1 is a weak D gene call, 5 bases matching. The specimen sequenced was peripheral blood or thyroid tissue (not recorded which). The DNA is as follows: TGTGCCAGCAGTGAAGTAGGGGTTTGGGAGACCCAGTACTTC. Translated, this is CASSEVGVWETQYF.